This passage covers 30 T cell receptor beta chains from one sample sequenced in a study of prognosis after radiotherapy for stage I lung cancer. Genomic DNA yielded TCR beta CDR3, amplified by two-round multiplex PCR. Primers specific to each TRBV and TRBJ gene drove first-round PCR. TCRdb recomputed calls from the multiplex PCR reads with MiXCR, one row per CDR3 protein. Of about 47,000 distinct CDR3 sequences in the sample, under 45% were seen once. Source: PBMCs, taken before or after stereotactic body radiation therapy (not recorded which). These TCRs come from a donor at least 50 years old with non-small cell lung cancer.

DNA for the CDR3: TGCGCCAGCAGCCAAGATGACAGGACGGGACAGTTGTGGGGCTACACCTTC. Translated: CASSQDDRTGQLWGYTF. The genes are TRBV4-1 and TRBJ1-2; the match to TRBD1 covers 7 bases. CDR1 MGHRA and CDR2 YSYEKL come from the germline V gene. The CDR3 covers 17 residues. V trimming: 0 bases; J trimming: 8 bases; junction bases outside the gene matches: 15.

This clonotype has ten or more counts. CDR3 DNA: TGTGCCAGCAGCTTACTCATGGGCTCCTACAATGAGCAGTTCTTC. It codes for CASSLLMGSYNEQFF. The V call is TRBV7-9, the J call TRBJ2-1; D remains unclear. The CDR3 spans 15 residues. The ends were cut back, 2 bases at V and 0 bases at J, with 8 bases in the middle. Germline V CDR1 and CDR2: SEHNR, FQNEAQ (reference sequence). The variable domain in full, completed from reference TRBV7-9 and TRBJ2-1, reads DTGVSQNPRHKITKRGQNVTFRCDPISEHNRLYWYRQTLGQGPEFLTYFQNEAQLEKSRLLSDRFSAERPKGSFSTLEIQRTEQGDSAMYLCASSLLMGSYNEQFFGPGTRLTVL.

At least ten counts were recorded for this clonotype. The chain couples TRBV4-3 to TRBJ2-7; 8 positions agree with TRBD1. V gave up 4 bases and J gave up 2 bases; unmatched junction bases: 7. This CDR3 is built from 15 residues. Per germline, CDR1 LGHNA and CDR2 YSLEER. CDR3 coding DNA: TGCGCCAGCAGCCTTTGGCAGGGGGCAGCCTACGAGCAGTACTTC. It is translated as CASSLWQGAAYEQYF.

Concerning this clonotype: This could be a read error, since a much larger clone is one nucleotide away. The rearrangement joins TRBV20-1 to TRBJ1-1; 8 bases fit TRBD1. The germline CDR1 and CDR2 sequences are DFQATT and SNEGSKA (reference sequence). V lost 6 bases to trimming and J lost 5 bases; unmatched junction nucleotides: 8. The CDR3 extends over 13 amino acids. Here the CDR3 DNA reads TGCAGTGCCCTTGCGAGACAGGGGACTGAAGCTTTCTTT. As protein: CSALARQGTEAFF.

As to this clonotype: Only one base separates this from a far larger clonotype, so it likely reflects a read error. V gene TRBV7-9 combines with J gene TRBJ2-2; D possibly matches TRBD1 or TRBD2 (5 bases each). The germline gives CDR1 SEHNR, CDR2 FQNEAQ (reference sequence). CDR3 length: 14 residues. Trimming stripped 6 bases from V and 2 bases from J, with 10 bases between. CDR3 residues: CASSGWDNTGELFF. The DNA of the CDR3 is TGTGCCAGCAGTGGGTGGGACAACACCGGGGAGCTGTTTTTT. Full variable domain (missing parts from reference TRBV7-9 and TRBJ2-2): DTGVSQNPRHKITKRGQNVTFRCDPISEHNRLYWYRQTLGQGPEFLTYFQNEAQLEKSRLLSDRFSAERPKGSFSTLEIQRTEQGDSAMYLCASSGWDNTGELFFGEGSRLTVL.

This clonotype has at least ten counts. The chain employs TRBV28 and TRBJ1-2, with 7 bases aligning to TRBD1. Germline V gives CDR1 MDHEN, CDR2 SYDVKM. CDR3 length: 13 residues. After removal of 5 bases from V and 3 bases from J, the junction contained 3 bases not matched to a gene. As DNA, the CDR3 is TGTGCCAGCAGTCCTACAGGGGACTATGGCTACACCTTC. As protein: CASSPTGDYGYTF.

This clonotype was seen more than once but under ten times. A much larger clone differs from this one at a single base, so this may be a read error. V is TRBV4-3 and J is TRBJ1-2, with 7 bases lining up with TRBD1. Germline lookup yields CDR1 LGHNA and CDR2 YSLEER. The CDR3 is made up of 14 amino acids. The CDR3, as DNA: TGCACCAGCAGCCAAGTAACAGGGGACTATGGCCACACCTTC. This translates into CTSSQVTGDYGHTF.

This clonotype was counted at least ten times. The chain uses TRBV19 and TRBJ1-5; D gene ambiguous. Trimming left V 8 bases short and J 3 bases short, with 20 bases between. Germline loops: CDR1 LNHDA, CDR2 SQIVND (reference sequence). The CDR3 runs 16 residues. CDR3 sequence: CASRKGSYTYNQPQHF. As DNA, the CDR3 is TGTGCCAGTCGTAAAGGGTCCTACACATACAATCAGCCCCAGCATTTT.

The CDR3 DNA is TGTGCCAGCAGCTTAAGTAAAGATGAGCAGTTCTTC. It yields the protein CASSLSKDEQFF. The chain carries TRBV11-3 and TRBJ2-1, with D unclear. Looked up from germline, CDR1 is SGHNT and CDR2 is YENEEA. This CDR3 is built from 12 residues. V shed 2 bases and J shed 8 bases, with 7 bases lying between them.

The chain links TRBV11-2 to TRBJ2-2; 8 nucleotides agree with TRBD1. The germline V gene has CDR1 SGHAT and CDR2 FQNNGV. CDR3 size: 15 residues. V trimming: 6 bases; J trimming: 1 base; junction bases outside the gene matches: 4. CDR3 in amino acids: CASSPDRVNTGELFF. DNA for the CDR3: TGTGCCAGCAGTCCGGACAGGGTGAACACCGGGGAGCTGTTTTTT.

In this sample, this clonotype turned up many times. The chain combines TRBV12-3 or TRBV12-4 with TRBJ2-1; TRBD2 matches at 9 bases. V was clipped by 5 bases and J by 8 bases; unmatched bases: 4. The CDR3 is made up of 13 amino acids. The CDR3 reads CASSPRTSDEQFF. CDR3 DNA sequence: TGTGCCAGCAGTCCCCGGACTAGCGATGAGCAGTTCTTC.

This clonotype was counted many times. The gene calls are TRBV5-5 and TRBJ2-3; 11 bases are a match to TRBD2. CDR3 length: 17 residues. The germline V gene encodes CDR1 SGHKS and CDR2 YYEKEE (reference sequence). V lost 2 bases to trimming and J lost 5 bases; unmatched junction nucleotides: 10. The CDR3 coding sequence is TGTGCCAGCAGCTTCTTCGGTACTAGCGGGAGAGGAGATACGCAGTATTTT. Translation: CASSFFGTSGRGDTQYF.

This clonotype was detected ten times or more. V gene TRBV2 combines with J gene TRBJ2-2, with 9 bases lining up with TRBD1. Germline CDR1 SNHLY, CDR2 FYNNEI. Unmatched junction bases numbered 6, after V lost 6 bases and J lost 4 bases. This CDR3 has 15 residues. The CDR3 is CASRGQGRGTGELFF. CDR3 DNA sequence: TGTGCCAGCAGGGGACAGGGCCGGGGCACCGGGGAGCTGTTTTTT.

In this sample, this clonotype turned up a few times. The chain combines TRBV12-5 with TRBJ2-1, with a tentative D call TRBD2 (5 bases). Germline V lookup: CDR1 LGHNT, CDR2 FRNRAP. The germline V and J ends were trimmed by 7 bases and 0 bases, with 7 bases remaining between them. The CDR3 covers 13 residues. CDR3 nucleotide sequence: TGTGCTAGTGCAGCGGACTCCTACAATGAGCAGTTCTTC. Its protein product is CASAADSYNEQFF.

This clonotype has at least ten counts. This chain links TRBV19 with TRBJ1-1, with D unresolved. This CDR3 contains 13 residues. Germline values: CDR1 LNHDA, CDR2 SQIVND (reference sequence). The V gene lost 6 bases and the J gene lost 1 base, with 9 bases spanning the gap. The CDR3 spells CASSVTRNTEAFF. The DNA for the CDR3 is TGTGCCAGTAGCGTCACAAGGAACACTGAAGCTTTCTTT.

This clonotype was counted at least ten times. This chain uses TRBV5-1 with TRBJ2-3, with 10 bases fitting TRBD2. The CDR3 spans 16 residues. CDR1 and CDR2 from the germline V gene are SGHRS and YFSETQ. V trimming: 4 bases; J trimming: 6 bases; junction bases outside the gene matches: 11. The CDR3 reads CASSGGLAGVGDTQYF. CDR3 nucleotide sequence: TGCGCCAGCAGCGGGGGCCTAGCGGGAGTAGGGGATACGCAGTATTTT.

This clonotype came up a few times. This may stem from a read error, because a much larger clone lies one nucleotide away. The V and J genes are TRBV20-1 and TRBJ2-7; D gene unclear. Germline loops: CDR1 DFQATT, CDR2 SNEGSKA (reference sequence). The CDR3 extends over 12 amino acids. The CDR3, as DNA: TGCAGTGCTAGGTTAGCTTCGCGCGAGCATTACTTC. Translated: CSARLASREHYF.

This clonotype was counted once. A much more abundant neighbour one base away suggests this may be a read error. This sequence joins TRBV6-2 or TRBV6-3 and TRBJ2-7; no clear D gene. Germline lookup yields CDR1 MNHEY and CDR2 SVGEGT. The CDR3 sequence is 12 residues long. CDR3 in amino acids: CASSLEGYEHYF. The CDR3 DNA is TGTGCCAGCAGTTTGGAAGGCTACGAGCATTACTTC.

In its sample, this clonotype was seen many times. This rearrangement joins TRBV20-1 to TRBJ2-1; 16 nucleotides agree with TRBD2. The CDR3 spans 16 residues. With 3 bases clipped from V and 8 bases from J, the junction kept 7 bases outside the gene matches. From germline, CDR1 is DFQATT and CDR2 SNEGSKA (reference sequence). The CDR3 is CSARGLAGGLDYEQFF. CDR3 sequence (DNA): TGCAGTGCTAGGGGACTAGCGGGAGGGTTAGACTATGAGCAGTTCTTC.

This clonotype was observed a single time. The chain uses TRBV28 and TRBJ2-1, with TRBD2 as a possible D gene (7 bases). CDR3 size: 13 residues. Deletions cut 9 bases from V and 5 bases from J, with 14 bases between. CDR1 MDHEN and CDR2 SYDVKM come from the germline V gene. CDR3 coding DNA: TGTGCCAGTGGAGGGGGGGCGCACAATGAGCAGTTCTTC. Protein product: CASGGGAHNEQFF.

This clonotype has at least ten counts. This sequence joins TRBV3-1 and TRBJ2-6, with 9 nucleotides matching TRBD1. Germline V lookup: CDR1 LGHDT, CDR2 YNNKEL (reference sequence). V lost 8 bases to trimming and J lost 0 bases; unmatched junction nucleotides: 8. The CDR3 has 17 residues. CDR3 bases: TGTGCCAGCGGGAAAACAGGGGGCTCCTCTGGGGCCAACGTCCTGACTTTC. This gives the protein CASGKTGGSSGANVLTF. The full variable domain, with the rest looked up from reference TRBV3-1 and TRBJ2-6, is DTAVSQTPKYLVTQMGNDKSIKCEQNLGHDTMYWYKQDSKKFLKIMFSYNNKELIINETVPNRFSPKSPDKAHLNLHINSLELGDSAVYFCASGKTGGSSGANVLTFGAGSRLTVL.

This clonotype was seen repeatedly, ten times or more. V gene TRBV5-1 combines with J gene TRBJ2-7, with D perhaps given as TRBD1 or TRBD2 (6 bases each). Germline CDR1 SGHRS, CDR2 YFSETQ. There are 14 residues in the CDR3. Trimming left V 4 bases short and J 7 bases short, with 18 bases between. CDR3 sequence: CASSPEGGYGEQYF. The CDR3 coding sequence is TGCGCCAGCAGCCCCGAGGGGGGTTATGGGGAGCAGTACTTC.

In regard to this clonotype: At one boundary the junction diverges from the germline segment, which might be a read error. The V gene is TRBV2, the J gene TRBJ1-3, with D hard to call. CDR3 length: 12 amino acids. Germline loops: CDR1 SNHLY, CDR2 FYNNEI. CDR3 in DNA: TGTGCCAGCAGGGAAGGGCGGTACACCATATATTTT. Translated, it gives CASREGRYTIYF.

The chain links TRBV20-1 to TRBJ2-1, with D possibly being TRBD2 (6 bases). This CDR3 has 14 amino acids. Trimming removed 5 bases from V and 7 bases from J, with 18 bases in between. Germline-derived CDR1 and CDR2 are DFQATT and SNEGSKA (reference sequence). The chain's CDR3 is CSAGRGTVGNEQFF. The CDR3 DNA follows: TGCAGTGCTGGACGAGGGACTGTGGGGAATGAGCAGTTCTTC.

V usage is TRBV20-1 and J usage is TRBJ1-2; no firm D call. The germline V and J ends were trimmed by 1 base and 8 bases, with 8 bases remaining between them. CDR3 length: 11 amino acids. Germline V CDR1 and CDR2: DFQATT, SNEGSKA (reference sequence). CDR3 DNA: TGCAGTGCTAGAGTACATAACGGCTACACCTTC. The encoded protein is CSARVHNGYTF.

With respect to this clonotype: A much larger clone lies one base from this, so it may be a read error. CDR3 bases: TGCAGTCCGAGGGAGGGATGGGGAGAGACCCAGTACTTC. Its translation is CSPREGWGETQYF. The chain is built from TRBV20-1 and TRBJ2-5, with TRBD2 matching 7 bases. The CDR3 covers 13 residues. V was pared by 8 bases and J by 4 bases, with 10 bases of the junction left unmatched. Germline-derived CDR1 and CDR2 are DFQATT and SNEGSKA (reference sequence).

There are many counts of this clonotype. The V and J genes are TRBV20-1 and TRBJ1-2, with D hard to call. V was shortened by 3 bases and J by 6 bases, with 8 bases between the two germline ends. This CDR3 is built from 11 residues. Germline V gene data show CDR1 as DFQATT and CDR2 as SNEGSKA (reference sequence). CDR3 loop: CSASWGNGYTF. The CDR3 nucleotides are TGCAGTGCTAGCTGGGGTAATGGCTACACCTTC.

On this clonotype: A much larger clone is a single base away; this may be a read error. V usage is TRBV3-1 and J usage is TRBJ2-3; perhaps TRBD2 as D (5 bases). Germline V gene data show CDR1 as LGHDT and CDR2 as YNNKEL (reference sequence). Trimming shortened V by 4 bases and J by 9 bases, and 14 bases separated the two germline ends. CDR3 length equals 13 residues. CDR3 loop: CASSRVACRTQYF. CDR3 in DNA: TGTGCCAGCAGCCGCGTAGCGTGTCGAACGCAGTATTTT.

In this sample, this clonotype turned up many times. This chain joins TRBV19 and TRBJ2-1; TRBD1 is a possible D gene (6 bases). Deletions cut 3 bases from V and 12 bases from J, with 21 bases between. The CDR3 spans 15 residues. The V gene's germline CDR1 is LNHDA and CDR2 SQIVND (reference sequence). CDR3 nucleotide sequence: TGTGCCAGTAGTATGGGTCCCCGGGACACCATGGGGCAGTTCTTC. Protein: CASSMGPRDTMGQFF.

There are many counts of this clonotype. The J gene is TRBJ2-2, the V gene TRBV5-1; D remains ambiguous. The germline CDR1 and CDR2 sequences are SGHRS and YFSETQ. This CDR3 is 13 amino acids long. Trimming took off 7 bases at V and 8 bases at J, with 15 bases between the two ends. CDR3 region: CASAYTSVGELFF. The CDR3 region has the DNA TGCGCCAGCGCTTACACAAGCGTTGGGGAGCTGTTTTTT.